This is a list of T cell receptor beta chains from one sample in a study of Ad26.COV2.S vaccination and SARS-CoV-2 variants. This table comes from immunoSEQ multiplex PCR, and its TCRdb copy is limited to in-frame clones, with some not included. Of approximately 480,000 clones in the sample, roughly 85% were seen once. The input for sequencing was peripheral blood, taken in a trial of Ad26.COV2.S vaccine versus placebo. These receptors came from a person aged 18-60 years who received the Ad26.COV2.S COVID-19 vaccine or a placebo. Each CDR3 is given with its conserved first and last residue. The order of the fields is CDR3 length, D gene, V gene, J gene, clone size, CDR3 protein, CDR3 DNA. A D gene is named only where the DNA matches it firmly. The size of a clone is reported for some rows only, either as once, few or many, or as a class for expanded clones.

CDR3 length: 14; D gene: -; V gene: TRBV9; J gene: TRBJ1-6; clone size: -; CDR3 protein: CASSVEQINSPLHF; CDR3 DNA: TGTGCCAGCAGCGTAGAACAGATTAATTCACCCCTCCACTTT
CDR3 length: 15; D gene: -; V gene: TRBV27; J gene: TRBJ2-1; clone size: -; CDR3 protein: CASSFRSSPYNEQFF; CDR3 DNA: TGTGCCAGCAGTTTTCGTTCTTCCCCCTACAATGAGCAGTTCTTC
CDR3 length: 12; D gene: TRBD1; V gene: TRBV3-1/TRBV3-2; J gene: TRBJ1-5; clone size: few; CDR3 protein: CASSTGGQPQHF; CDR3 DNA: TGTGCCAGCAGCACAGGGGGACAGCCCCAGCATTTT
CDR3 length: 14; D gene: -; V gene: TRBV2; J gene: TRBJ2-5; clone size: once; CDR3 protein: CASSELGGRAAQYF; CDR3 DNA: TGTGCCAGCAGTGAACTTGGAGGAAGAGCGGCCCAGTACTTC
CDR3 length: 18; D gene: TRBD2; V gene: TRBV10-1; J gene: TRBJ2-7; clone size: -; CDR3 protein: CASSRLTSGGTTHYEQYF; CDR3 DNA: TGCGCCAGCAGTCGATTGACTAGCGGGGGAACCACTCACTACGAGCAGTACTTC
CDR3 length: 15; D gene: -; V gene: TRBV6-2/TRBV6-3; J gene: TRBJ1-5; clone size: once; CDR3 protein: CASSYWQNSNQPQHF; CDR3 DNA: TGTGCCAGCAGTTACTGGCAGAATAGCAATCAGCCCCAGCATTTT
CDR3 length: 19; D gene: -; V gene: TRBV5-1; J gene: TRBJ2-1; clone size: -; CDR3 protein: CASSLGPHTRLVGDNEQFF; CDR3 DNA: TGCGCCAGCAGCTTGGGGCCCCACACTCGACTAGTCGGGGACAATGAGCAGTTCTTC
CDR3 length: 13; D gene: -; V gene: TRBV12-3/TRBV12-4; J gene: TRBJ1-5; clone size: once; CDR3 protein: CASSLIGGQPQHF; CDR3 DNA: TGTGCCAGCAGTTTAATAGGGGGTCAGCCCCAGCATTTT
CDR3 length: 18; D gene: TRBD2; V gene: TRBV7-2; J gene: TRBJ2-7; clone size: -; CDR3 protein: CASSLNPGTSGRAYEQYF; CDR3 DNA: TGTGCCAGCAGCTTAAATCCCGGGACTAGCGGGAGGGCCTACGAGCAGTACTTC
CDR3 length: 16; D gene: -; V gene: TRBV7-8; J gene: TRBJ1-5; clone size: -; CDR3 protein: CASSPRASPGNQPQHF; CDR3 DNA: TGTGCCAGCAGCCCCAGGGCTAGCCCGGGCAATCAGCCCCAGCATTTT
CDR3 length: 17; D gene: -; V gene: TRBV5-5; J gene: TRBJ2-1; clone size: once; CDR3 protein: CASSLGWWRGTYNEQFF; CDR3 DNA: TGTGCCAGCAGCTTGGGGTGGTGGCGGGGTACCTACAATGAGCAGTTCTTC
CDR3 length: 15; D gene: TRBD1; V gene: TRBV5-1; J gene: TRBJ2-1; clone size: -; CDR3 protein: CASSLEGQGLGEQFF; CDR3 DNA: TGCGCCAGCAGCTTGGAGGGACAGGGGCTAGGCGAGCAGTTCTTC
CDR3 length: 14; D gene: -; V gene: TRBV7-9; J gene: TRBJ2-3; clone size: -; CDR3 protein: CASSSGEYTDTQYF; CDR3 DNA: TGTGCCAGCAGCTCCGGGGAGTACACAGATACGCAGTATTTT
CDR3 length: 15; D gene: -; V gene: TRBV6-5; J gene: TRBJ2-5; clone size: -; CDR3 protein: CASSSRGWLQETQYF; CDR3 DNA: TGTGCCAGCAGTTCTCGGGGATGGCTCCAAGAGACCCAGTACTTC
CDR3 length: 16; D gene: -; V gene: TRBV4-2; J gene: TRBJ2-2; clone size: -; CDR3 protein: CASSPQGAGSTGELFF; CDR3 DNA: TGTGCCAGCAGCCCTCAAGGGGCGGGGAGCACCGGGGAGCTGTTTTTT
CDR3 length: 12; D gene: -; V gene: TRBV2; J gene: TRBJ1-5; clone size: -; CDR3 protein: CASSRSHQPQHF; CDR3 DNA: TGTGCCAGCAGTAGATCCCATCAGCCCCAGCATTTT
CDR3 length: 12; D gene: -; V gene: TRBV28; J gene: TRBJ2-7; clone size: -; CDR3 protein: CASSFRFYEQYF; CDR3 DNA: TGTGCCAGCAGTTTTCGCTTTTACGAGCAGTACTTC
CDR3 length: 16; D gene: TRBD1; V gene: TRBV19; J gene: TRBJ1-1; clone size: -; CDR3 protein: CASSTQGRGMNTEAFF; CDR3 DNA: TGTGCCAGTAGTACACAGGGGCGCGGGATGAACACTGAAGCTTTCTTT
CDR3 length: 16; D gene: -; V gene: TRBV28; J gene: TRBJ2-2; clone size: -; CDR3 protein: CASSLFPADSSGELFF; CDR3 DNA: TGTGCCAGCAGTTTATTCCCCGCGGACAGCTCCGGGGAGCTGTTTTTT
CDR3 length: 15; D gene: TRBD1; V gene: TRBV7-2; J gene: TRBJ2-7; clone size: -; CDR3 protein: CASSRSVTGIGEQYF; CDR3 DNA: TGTGCCAGCAGCCGCTCGGTGACAGGGATCGGCGAGCAGTACTTC
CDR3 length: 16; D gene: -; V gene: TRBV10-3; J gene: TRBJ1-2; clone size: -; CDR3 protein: CAISETRQEPNYGYTF; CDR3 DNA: TGTGCCATCAGTGAGACGAGACAGGAGCCGAACTATGGCTACACCTTC
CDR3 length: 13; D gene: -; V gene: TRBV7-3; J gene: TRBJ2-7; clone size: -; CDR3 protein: CASSLDGTYEQYF; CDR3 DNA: TGTGCCAGCAGCTTAGACGGAACCTACGAGCAGTACTTC
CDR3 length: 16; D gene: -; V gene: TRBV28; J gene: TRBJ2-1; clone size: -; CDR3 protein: CASTPTWHMAYNEQFF; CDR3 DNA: TGTGCCAGCACACCGACTTGGCACATGGCCTACAATGAGCAGTTCTTC
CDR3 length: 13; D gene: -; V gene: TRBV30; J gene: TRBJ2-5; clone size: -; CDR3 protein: CAQAGRDGGTQYF; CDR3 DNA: TGTGCCCAAGCGGGTCGGGATGGAGGGACCCAGTACTTC